This TCR beta chain was observed in a study of Graves' ophthalmopathy and Graves' hyperthyroidism. Using RNA transcripts, the TCR beta CDR3 regions were amplified. The authors performed first-round RT-PCR with HTBI primers and then a second-round multiplex PCR. MiXCR, run by TCRdb on the multiplex PCR reads, gives a single entry per CDR3 protein. The sample has about 210,000 distinct CDR3 sequences; approximately 29% are singletons. The CDR3 spans 17 residues. Germline V gene data show CDR1 as SGHRS and CDR2 as YFSETQ. V lost 0 bases and J lost 0; bases outside the gene matches: 9. This clonotype was counted ten times or more. A volume of 8 to 10 ml of fresh peripheral blood supplied the PBMCs.

The chain employs TRBV5-1 and TRBJ2-7; 7 positions agree with TRBD1. This receptor was obtained from a man in his fifties or sixties with Graves' ophthalmopathy. The material sequenced was peripheral blood. The CDR3 protein is CASSLVATGYNSYEQYF. In DNA, the CDR3 is TGCGCCAGCAGCTTGGTGGCGACAGGGTATAACTCCTACGAGCAGTACTTC.